This TCR beta chain appears in the sequencing data of a study of blood T cells in healthy people across ages. Next came a second PCR, run for roughly 6 to 11 cycles, which used a sample-barcoded 5' primer along with a J-beta primer mix. A single record per CDR3 protein comes from TCRdb applying MiXCR to the 5' RACE reads. Altogether 1 million or so distinct CDR3 sequences are present, approximately 26% being singletons, with the ten largest covering 0.75%. The study drew donors from healthy Caucasian individuals in Russia aged roughly 6 to 100. This CDR3 contains 13 residues. The germline gives CDR1 SEHNR, CDR2 FQNEAQ (reference sequence). These data are also associated with another study on T cells of mothers and their children.

This TCR was sampled from a girl aged 2-10 years in good health. What was sequenced was blood. The chain links TRBV7-9 to TRBJ2-5; TRBD1 matches at 7 bases. The J call is in doubt because the DNA end fits TRBJ2-7 better. The CDR3 is CASGHPQGHEQYF. As DNA, the CDR3 is TGTGCCAGCGGGCATCCACAGGGGCACGAGCAGTACTTC.